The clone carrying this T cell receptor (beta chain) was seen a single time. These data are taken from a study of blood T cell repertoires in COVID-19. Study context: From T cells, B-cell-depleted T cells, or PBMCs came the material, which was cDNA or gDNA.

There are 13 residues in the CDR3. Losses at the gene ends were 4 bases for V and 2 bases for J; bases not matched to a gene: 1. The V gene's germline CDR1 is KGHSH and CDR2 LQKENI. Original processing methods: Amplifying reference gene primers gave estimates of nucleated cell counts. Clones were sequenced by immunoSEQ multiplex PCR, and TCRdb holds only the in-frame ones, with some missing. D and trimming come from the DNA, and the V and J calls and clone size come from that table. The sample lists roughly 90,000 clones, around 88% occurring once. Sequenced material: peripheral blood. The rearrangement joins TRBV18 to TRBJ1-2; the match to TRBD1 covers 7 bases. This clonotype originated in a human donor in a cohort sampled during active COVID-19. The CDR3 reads CASSQQGNYGYTF. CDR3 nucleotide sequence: TGTGCCAGCTCACAACAGGGGAACTATGGCTACACCTTC.